Listed below are T cell receptor beta chains from one sample, sequenced in a study of T-cell reconstitution after alpha-beta-depleted transplantation in children. TCRdb re-called the PCR reads through MiXCR, storing one row per CDR3 protein. Of about 900,000 distinct CDR3 sequences in the sample, around 30% were seen once. The starting material was PBMCs, mostly from graft donor cells, obtained 360 days after TCRalphabeta/CD19-depleted stem cell transplant. The source is a boy under three years old who had a stem cell transplant for SCID, so the T cells may come from the graft donor. Both conserved end residues are part of each CDR3. Each record gives: V gene, D gene, J gene, clone size, CDR3 protein, CDR3 DNA. A D gene is named only where the DNA matches it firmly. Where a row states a size, it is once, few, many or the class of an expanded clone; other rows omit it.

TRBV12-3/TRBV12-4,-,TRBJ1-5,few,CASSPTGFDDQPQHF,TGTGCCAGCAGCCCCACAGGGTTTGACGATCAGCCCCAGCATTTT
TRBV7-2,-,TRBJ2-3,few,CASSFLWQEGDDTQYF,-
TRBV6-1,-,TRBJ2-5,-,CASTAPGRGETQYF,TGTGCCAGCACGGCCCCTGGCAGGGGAGAGACCCAGTACTTC
TRBV5-1,-,TRBJ1-5,few,CASSRQPDQPQHF,TGCGCCAGCAGCCGCCAACCTGATCAGCCCCAGCATTTT
TRBV28,-,TRBJ2-3,-,CASSFPSRDTQYF,TGTGCCAGCAGTTTCCCAAGTAGGGATACGCAGTATTTT
TRBV7-8,TRBD2,TRBJ2-5,-,CASSLGGSGGYQETQYF,TGTGCCAGCAGCTTAGGGGGTAGCGGGGGGTACCAAGAGACCCAGTACTTC
TRBV6-4,TRBD2,TRBJ2-3,few,CASSRAGGRDTQYF,TGTGCCAGCAGTAGAGCGGGGGGGCGAGATACGCAGTATTTT
TRBV4-3,-,TRBJ1-1,-,CASSQVRTTLNTEAFF,TGCGCCAGCAGTCAAGTTAGGACGACATTGAACACTGAAGCTTTCTTT
TRBV20-1,-,TRBJ2-1,-,CSASGGSNNEQFF,TGCAGTGCTAGTGGGGGGTCAAACAATGAGCAGTTCTTC
TRBV6-1,TRBD1,TRBJ2-7,few,CASWRDRGFGQYF,TGTGCCAGCTGGAGGGACAGGGGATTTGGGCAGTACTTC
TRBV6-5,-,TRBJ1-5,-,CASTTGNQPQHF,TGTGCCAGCACTACAGGGAATCAGCCCCAGCATTTT
TRBV5-8,-,TRBJ1-1,few,CASSLGQLIITEAFF,TGTGCCAGCAGCTTGGGACAGCTGATAATCACTGAAGCTTTCTTT
TRBV3-1,TRBD2,TRBJ2-2,-,CASSLTSGLNTGELFF,TGTGCCAGCAGCCTGACTAGCGGCTTGAACACCGGGGAGCTGTTTTTT
TRBV12-3/TRBV12-4,-,TRBJ2-1,-,CASSRSTPEDNEQFF,TGTGCCAGCAGCCGTTCCACACCAGAAGACAATGAGCAGTTCTTC
TRBV21-1,-,TRBJ2-7,-,CASSKVGGLYEQYF,TGTGCCAGCAGCAAAGTGGGGGGGCTCTACGAGCAGTACTTC
TRBV30,-,TRBJ2-7,-,CAWSVEWASSYEQYF,TGTGCCTGGAGTGTAGAGTGGGCTAGCTCATACGAGCAGTACTTC
TRBV11-1,TRBD1,TRBJ2-2,-,CASSKPGTGSLHTGELFF,TGTGCCAGCAGCAAACCCGGGACAGGTAGCTTACACACCGGGGAGCTGTTTTTT
TRBV7-8,-,TRBJ1-5,-,CASSHRVVGNQPQHF,TGTGCCAGCAGCCACAGGGTTGTGGGCAATCAGCCCCAGCATTTT
TRBV5-5,TRBD2,TRBJ2-1,-,CASSFGLAGSLEQFF,TGTGCCAGCAGCTTTGGGCTAGCGGGGAGTCTCGAGCAGTTCTTC
TRBV12-3/TRBV12-4,-,TRBJ2-5,-,CASSFRFPRARETQYF,TGTGCCAGCAGTTTCCGTTTTCCGAGGGCACGGGAGACCCAGTACTTC
TRBV6-1,-,TRBJ2-5,-,CASSDPDGIETQYF,TGTGCCAGCAGTGATCCGGACGGGATTGAGACCCAGTACTTC
TRBV4-2,TRBD2,TRBJ2-5,-,CASSPGERGYQETQYF,TGTGCCAGCAGCCCGGGGGAGCGGGGGTACCAAGAGACCCAGTACTTC
TRBV20-1,-,TRBJ2-3,few,CSAWRGLPDTQYF,TGCAGTGCCTGGCGGGGGCTCCCAGATACGCAGTATTTT
TRBV11-2,TRBD2,TRBJ2-5,-,CASSWNGGAAETQYF,TGTGCCAGCAGTTGGAACGGGGGGGCCGCAGAGACCCAGTACTTC
TRBV27,-,TRBJ2-4,-,CASSLRLSTVAKNIQYF,TGTGCCAGCAGTTTACGACTTTCGACGGTAGCCAAAAACATTCAGTACTTC
TRBV2,-,TRBJ2-5,few,CASSEVFAGGIGETQYF,TGTGCCAGCAGTGAAGTGTTTGCTGGCGGGATTGGAGAGACCCAGTACTTC
TRBV20-1,-,TRBJ2-1,-,CSARDRTLQRQGSFRSYNEQFF,TGCAGTGCTAGAGATCGAACCCTCCAGCGGCAGGGGTCGTTTCGCTCCTACAATGAGCAGTTCTTC